The sequence of this T cell receptor beta chain was determined in a study of blood T cells in healthy people across ages. Study-level points and caveats: Any conclusive comparison of naive versus antigen-experienced cells was prevented by using unsorted PBMCs.

Remarks on this clonotype: Its antigen is currently unknown.

Alongside a J-beta primer mix, a sample-barcoded 5' primer served in a second PCR lasting roughly 7 to 11 cycles. MiXCR, run by TCRdb on the 5' RACE reads, gives a single entry per CDR3 protein. The repertoire holds about a million distinct CDR3 sequences, with 45% to 60% as singletons. Germline CDR1 and CDR2: SGHDT and YYEEEE. The CDR3 extends over 15 amino acids. J was trimmed by 4 bases and V by 2 bases; bases with no gene match: 3. The chain links TRBV5-6 to TRBJ2-3; 11 bases are a match to TRBD2. The receptor was isolated from a woman aged 55-75 years in good health. Sequencing was carried out using blood. The CDR3 DNA follows: TGTGCCAGCAGCTTTAGCGGGAGGGTATCAGATACGCAGTATTTT. Amino acid sequence: CASSFSGRVSDTQYF.